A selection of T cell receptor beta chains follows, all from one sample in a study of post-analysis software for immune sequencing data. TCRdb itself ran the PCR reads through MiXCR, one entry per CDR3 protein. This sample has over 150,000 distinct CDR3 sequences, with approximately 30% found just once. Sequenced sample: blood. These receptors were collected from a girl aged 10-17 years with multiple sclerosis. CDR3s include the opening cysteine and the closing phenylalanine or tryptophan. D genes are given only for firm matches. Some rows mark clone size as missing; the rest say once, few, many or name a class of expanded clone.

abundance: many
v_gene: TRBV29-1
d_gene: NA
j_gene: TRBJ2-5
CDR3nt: TGCAGCGGGTGGCGGGGACACCAGCAAGAGACCCAGTACTTC
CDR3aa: CSGWRGHQQETQYF

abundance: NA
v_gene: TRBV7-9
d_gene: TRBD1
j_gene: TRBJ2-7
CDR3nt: TGTGCCAGCAGCTTCCGGGACAGCGAGCACAAGTACTTC
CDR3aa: CASSFRDSEHKYF

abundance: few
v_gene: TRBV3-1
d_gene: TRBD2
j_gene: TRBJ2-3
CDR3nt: TGTGCCAGCAGCCAAAGCCCCGGACTAGCGGGAGGATCAGATACGCAGTATTTT
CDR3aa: CASSQSPGLAGGSDTQYF

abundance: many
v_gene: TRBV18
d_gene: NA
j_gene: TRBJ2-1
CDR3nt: TGTGCCAGTAACCCCCGGCGGGCTGCTGGTAATGAGCAGTTCTTC
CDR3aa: CASNPRRAAGNEQFF

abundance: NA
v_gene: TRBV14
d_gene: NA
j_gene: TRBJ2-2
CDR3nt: TGTGCCAGCAGCCATCTAATAACCGGGGAGCTGTTTTTT
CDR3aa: CASSHLITGELFF

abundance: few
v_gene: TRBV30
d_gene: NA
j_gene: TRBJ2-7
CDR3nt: TGTGCCTGGAGCCAGGAACAGTTCTCCTACGAGCAGTACTTC
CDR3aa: CAWSQEQFSYEQYF

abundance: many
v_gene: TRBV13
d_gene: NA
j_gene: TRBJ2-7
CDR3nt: TGTGCCAGCAGCCTCCTTTTGGAGTCCGGGCGTGGAAACGAGCAGTACTTC
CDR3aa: CASSLLLESGRGNEQYF

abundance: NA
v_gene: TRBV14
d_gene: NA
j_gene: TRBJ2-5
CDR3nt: TGTGCCAGCAGCCAGTTGTGGCCTCCAAGGACCCAGTACTTC
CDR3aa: CASSQLWPPRTQYF

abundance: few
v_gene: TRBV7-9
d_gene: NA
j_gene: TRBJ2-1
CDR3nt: TGTGCCAGCAGCTTATCAGCGGGCGTGCTCAATGAGCAGTTCTTC
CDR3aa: CASSLSAGVLNEQFF

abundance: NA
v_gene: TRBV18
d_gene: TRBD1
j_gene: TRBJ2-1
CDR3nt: TGTGCCAGCTCACGGGGGACAGGGGCTTACAATGAGCAGTTCTTC
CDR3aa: CASSRGTGAYNEQFF

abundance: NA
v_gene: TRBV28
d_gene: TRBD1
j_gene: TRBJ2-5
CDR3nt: TGTGCCAGCAGTCTCTTTGGGCCCCCGGGACAGGGGAACCCGTACTTC
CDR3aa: CASSLFGPPGQGNPYF

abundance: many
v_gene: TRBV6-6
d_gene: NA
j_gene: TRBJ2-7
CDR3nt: TGTGCCAGCAGTTACTCGGGGGGACCCTACGAGCAGTACTTC
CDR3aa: CASSYSGGPYEQYF

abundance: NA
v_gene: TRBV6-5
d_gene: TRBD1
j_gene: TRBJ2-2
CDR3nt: TGTGCCAGCAGCGTACCGGGACAGATGAACACCGGGGAGCTGTTTTTT
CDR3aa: CASSVPGQMNTGELFF

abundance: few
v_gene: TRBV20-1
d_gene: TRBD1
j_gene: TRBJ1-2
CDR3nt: TGCAGTGCTTCCTCTCCGACAGGGGGCAAAGGGACTGGCTACACCTTC
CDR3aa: CSASSPTGGKGTGYTF

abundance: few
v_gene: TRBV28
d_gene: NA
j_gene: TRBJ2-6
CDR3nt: TGTGCCAGCAGCCCAGGGGGGAGCCCGAGCTCTGGGGCCAACGTCCTGACTTTC
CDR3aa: CASSPGGSPSSGANVLTF

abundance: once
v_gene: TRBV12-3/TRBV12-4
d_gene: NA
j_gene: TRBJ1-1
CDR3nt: TGTGCCAGCAGGGCCCGGGACCATCAGAACACTGAAGCTTTCTTT
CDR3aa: CASRARDHQNTEAFF

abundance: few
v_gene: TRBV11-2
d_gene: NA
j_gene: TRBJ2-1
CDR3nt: TGTGCCAGCAGCCCCATGGTCCAGGGAGGCAATGAGCAGTTCTTC
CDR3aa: CASSPMVQGGNEQFF

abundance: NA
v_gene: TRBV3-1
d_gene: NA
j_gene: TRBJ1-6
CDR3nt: TGTGCCAGCAGCCAAGATGGATCACCCCTCCACTTT
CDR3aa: CASSQDGSPLHF

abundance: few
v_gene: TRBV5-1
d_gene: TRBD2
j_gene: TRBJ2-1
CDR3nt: TGCGCCAGCAGCTCCGGGACTAGCGGAGCGAAATCCTACAATGAGCAGTTCTTC
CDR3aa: CASSSGTSGAKSYNEQFF

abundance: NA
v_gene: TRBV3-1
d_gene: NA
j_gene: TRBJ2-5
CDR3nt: TGTGCCAGCAGCCCTCACCTGGGACTGCGGATCTACAATGAGCAGTACTTC
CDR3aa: CASSPHLGLRIYNEQYF

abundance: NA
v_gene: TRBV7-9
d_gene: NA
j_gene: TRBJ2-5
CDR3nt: TGTGCCAGCAGCTTAGGAGAGACATTCCAAGAGACCCAGTACTTC
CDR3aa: CASSLGETFQETQYF

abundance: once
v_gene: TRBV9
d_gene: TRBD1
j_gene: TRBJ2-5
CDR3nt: TGTGCCAGCAGCGCAGGGGGCTACCCATACGGGCAGTACTTC
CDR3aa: CASSAGGYPYGQYF

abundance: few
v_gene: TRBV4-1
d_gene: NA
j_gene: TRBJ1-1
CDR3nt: TGCGCCAGCAGCCAACCGGGGAAGAGGGACACTGAAGCTTTCTTT
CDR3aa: CASSQPGKRDTEAFF

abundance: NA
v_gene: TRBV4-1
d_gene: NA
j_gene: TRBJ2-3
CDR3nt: TGCGCCAGCAGCCAACAGGGTTCAGGGGTCCGGGATACGCAGTATTTT
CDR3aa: CASSQQGSGVRDTQYF

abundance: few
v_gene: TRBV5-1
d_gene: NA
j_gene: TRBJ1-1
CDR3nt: TGCGCCAGCAGCTTACAATCAGGGATACCTGAAGCTTTCTTT
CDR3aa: CASSLQSGIPEAFF

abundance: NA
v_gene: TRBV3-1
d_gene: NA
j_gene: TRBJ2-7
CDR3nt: TGTGCCAGCAGCCAAGAGGGCGTAAACGGGCAGTACTTC
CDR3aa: CASSQEGVNGQYF

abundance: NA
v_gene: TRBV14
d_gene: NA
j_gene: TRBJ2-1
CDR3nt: TGTGCCAGCAGTCCCCTCTCTTGGGAAGACTACAATGAGCAGTTCTTC
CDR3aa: CASSPLSWEDYNEQFF

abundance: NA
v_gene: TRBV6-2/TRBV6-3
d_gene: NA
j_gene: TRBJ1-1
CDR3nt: TGTGCCAGCAGCCCGACCCCAGCGGGGGAAGCTTTCTTT
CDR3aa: CASSPTPAGEAFF

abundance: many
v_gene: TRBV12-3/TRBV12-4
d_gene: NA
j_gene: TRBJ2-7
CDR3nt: TGTGCCAGCAGCCCGGGGGAGGACTTCAGGTTCTACGAGCAGTACTTC
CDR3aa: CASSPGEDFRFYEQYF

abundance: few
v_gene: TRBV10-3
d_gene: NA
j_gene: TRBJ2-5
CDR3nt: TGTGCCATCAGTACAGGGGCGGGGGGCGAGACCCAGTACTTC
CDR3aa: CAISTGAGGETQYF

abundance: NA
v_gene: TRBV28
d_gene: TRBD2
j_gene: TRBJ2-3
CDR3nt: TGTGCCAGCAGCAACGGATGGCGGGAGATAGATACGCAGTATTTT
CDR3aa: CASSNGWREIDTQYF

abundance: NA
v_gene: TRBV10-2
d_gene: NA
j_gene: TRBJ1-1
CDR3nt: TGCGCCAGCAGTAGACTCATGAACACTGAAGCTTTCTTT
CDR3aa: CASSRLMNTEAFF

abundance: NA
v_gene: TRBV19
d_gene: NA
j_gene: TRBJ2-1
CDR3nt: TGTGCCAGTGAGAGGGGCGAGGGGCGTCAGGAGCAGTTCTTC
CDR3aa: CASERGEGRQEQFF

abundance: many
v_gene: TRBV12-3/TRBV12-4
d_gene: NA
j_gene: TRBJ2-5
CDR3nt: TGTGCCAGCACCATAACTGGTGAAGAGACCCAGTACTTC
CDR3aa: CASTITGEETQYF

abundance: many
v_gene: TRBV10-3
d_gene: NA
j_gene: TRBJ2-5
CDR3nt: TGTGCCATCAGTGCTCAGCGGGCCCCCGGAGGGGAGACCCAGTACTTC
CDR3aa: CAISAQRAPGGETQYF

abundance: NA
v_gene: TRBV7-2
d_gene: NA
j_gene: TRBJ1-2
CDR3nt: TGTGCCAGCAGCTTAGCTTACAGCCTCTATGGCTACACCTTC
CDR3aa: CASSLAYSLYGYTF

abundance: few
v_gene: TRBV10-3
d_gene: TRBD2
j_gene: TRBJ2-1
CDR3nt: TGTGCCATCGGGGGACTAGCGGGAGACAATGAGCAGTTCTTC
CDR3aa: CAIGGLAGDNEQFF

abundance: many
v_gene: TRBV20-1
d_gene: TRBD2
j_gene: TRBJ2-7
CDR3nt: TGCAGTGCTAGGGGGCCTAGCGGGTTTTACGAGCAGTACTTC
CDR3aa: CSARGPSGFYEQYF